The source of this T cell receptor beta chain is a study of T cells in Graves' hyperthyroidism and ophthalmopathy (dated by TCRdb to between 2019 and 2020). About the full investigation: Peripheral blood was sampled at the time of initial diagnosis, prior to any treatment. An independent validation cohort of some 18 hyperthyroidism patients and 17 patients who later progressed to ophthalmopathy tested prospective prediction of ophthalmopathy. The study also compared thyroid tissue and blood T-cell repertoires from about six Graves' hyperthyroidism patients. Following sampling, methimazole starting at 30 mg daily was given to hyperthyroidism patients, and high-dose intravenous methylprednisolone was given to ophthalmopathy patients. The paper reports TCR Vbeta CDR3 sequencing of some 140 peripheral blood samples: some 44 ophthalmopathy, fewer than 85 hyperthyroidism and approximately 17 progressor patients. The approximately 90 discovery patients were randomly split 7:3 into training and test sets. To identify distinguishing TCR V-J signatures, a discovery cohort of about a hundred patients was used, comprising 40 to 45 with Graves' ophthalmopathy and 57 with stable Graves' hyperthyroidism. Study-wide conclusions, independent of this receptor: Ophthalmopathy was separated from stable hyperthyroidism by a 13 V-J signature model, with around 88% sensitivity and 81% to 82% specificity obtained in cross-validation and 80%/75% obtained in testing. Most expanded thyroid clonotypes (frequency above 0.001) were also detected in blood, a finding suggesting that blood repertoires may reflect thyroid immune responses. No statistical method was used to set the sample size in advance, and investigators knew the group allocation. In validation, progression to ophthalmopathy was predicted by the model with 55% to 71% sensitivity and roughly 76% specificity, a median of about 6 months before onset.

The TCR beta CDR3 regions were amplified from RNA transcripts. The first round of RT-PCR for the TCR CDR3 was performed with the HTBI primer set and the Qiagen OneStep RT-PCR kit. A second multiplex PCR round built the libraries, followed by size selection and purification. Libraries were sequenced paired-end with 100 bp reads on an Illumina HiSeq2000. The source study handled its data this way. SOAPnuke was used to process the raw data, throwing out any read that contained adapters or uncalled bases, had a mean Phred below 15, or lacked an exact constant-primer or identifier match. COPE v1.2.5 was used to merge high-quality paired reads, and clonotypes were defined as unique nucleotide sequences. Clonotypes were aligned to IMGT TRBV, TRBD and TRBJ reference segments using MiTCR v1.1. Only V-J combinations with frequency above 0.0001, covering roughly 99% of repertoires, were analysed. The TCS score was defined as the ratio of F50 (clonal expansion) to E x V (chaos), calculated using BLOSUM62-based TCRdist between CDR3 peptides within each V-J. Welch's t-statistics and random forest reduced roughly 530 V-J features to fewer than 15, which were used in a naive Bayes classifier (R e1071). TCRdb trimmed public reads at Q25 via fastp, called clones via MiXCR and kept in-frame beta chains. Under each unique CDR3 protein, matching rows form one entry showing the most common genes and DNA. TCRdb's processing, not the authors' own work, is the source of the V and J calls. The sample includes 490,000 or so distinct CDR3 sequences, with under 25% observed a single time. The ten largest clones add up to approximately 49% of the sample.

Moderately to severely active disease, a Clinical Activity Score of at least 3, a NOSPECS grade of at least 4, and a duration under 3 months were present in ophthalmopathy patients. The study excluded patients with uncontrolled infections, other autoimmune diseases, pregnancy or lactation. Diagnoses relied on clinical symptoms, serum thyroxine and TRAb, thyroid ultrasound and orbital computed tomography. PBMCs were separated from under 11 ml of fresh peripheral blood using Ficoll-Paque density gradient centrifugation. Trizol reagent was used to extract total RNA, and RNA quality was then checked on an Agilent 2100 Bioanalyzer. This clonotype has ten or more counts. This clone's antigen is unknown. Base quality data are lacking; no much larger clone is found one base away. V loses 4 bases, J loses 1 base, and the germline ends lie 10 bases apart. CDR1 and CDR2 (SNHLY, FYNNEI) derive from the germline V gene. The CDR3 goes from the cysteine to the phenylalanine over 15 residues. Only CDR3 DNA remains: 45 bases, in frame from the first base.

Sequenced: blood. In this chain, TRBV2 is recombined with TRBJ2-2; the D gene is perhaps TRBD2, on 5 matching bases. This clonotype originated in a woman in her 70s with Graves' ophthalmopathy. The bases are TGTGCCAGCAGTGTTCAGCGGCTGAACACCGGGGAGCTGTTTTTT. This is translated as CASSVQRLNTGELFF.